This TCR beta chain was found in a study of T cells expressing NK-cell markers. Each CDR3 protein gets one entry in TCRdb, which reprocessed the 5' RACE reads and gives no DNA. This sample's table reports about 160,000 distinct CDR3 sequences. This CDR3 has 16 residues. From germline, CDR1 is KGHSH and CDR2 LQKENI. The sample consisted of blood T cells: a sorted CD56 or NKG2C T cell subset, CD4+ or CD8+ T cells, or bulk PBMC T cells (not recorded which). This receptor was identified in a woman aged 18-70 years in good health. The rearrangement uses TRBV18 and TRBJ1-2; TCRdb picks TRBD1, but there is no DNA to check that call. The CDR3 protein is CASSLLGTGGNYGYTF.